A selection of T cell receptor beta chains follows, all from one sample in a study of T cell changes during pregnancy in multiple sclerosis. Profiling relied on immunoSEQ multiplex PCR, and the TCRdb table lists in-frame clones only, not all of them. Of around 73,000 clones listed, 92% are singletons. Sequenced material: peripheral blood, taken in the third trimester of pregnancy. Receptors originate from a female donor in good health, enrolled as a control in a pregnancy study. The CDR3 runs from the conserved cysteine through the conserved F or W. A D gene is named only where the DNA matches it firmly. The size field is filled for only some rows; it gives once, few, many or a size class.

v_call,d_call,clone_size,j_call,cdr3_aa,cdr3_nt
TRBV5-1,TRBD1,-,TRBJ1-5,CASSPGTGDQPQHF,TGCGCCAGCAGCCCGGGGACAGGAGATCAGCCCCAGCATTTT
TRBV2,-,-,TRBJ2-7,CASSEQGYEQYF,TGTGCCAGCAGTGAACAGGGATACGAGCAGTACTTC
TRBV19,-,-,TRBJ2-2,CASKPGLNTGELFF,TGTGCCAGTAAACCGGGACTCAACACCGGGGAGCTGTTTTTT
TRBV13,TRBD2,-,TRBJ2-5,CASSSSPSGRGETQYF,TGTGCCAGCAGCTCTTCTCCTAGCGGGAGGGGAGAGACCCAGTACTTC
TRBV28,-,-,TRBJ2-7,CASRRRRSYEQYF,TGTGCCAGCAGACGTAGAAGATCCTACGAGCAGTACTTC
TRBV14,-,few,TRBJ1-1,CASSQPRGGEAFF,TGTGCCAGCAGCCAACCCAGGGGAGGGGAAGCTTTCTTT
TRBV2,TRBD2,-,TRBJ2-3,CASSERLAGAPTQYF,TGTGCCAGCAGTGAAAGGCTAGCGGGGGCCCCTACGCAGTATTTT
TRBV16,TRBD2,-,TRBJ2-1,CASTPYDSGGAGEQFF,TGTGCCAGCACCCCCTACGACAGCGGGGGGGCCGGGGAGCAGTTCTTC
TRBV2,TRBD2,-,TRBJ2-7,CASRAGRSSYEQYF,TGTGCCAGCAGAGCGGGGAGGAGTTCCTACGAGCAGTACTTC
TRBV14,TRBD1,-,TRBJ2-7,CASSQDQGAIYEQYF,TGTGCCAGCAGCCAAGACCAGGGGGCCATCTACGAGCAGTACTTC
TRBV11-2,-,-,TRBJ2-1,CASSLALLHEQFF,TGTGCCAGCAGCTTAGCACTATTACATGAGCAGTTCTTC
TRBV28,-,-,TRBJ1-1,CASSSTTIQGWDTEAFF,TGTGCCAGCAGCTCAACGACAATACAGGGATGGGACACTGAAGCTTTCTTT
TRBV6-1,-,-,TRBJ2-7,CASSEGPGLAGASYEQYF,TGTGCCAGCAGTGAAGGCCCAGGGCTGGCGGGGGCCTCCTACGAGCAGTACTTC
TRBV19,-,once,TRBJ1-1,CASSGRQENTEAFF,TGTGCCAGTAGTGGTAGACAGGAGAACACTGAAGCTTTCTTT
TRBV13,TRBD1,-,TRBJ2-7,CASSHVRDRESYEQYF,TGTGCCAGCAGCCACGTCCGGGACAGGGAATCCTACGAGCAGTACTTC
TRBV28,-,-,TRBJ1-2,CASSLTGDYGYTF,TGTGCCAGCAGTCTAACAGGCGACTATGGCTACACCTTC
TRBV28,TRBD2,-,TRBJ2-5,CASSFVAGGLKETQYF,TGTGCCAGCAGTTTCGTTGCGGGAGGGCTTAAGGAGACCCAGTACTTC
TRBV5-4,-,-,TRBJ1-6,CASSAESSYNSPLHF,TGTGCCAGCAGCGCGGAGAGCTCCTATAATTCACCCCTCCACTTT
TRBV19,-,-,TRBJ1-6,CASSIDLGRGSPLHF,TGTGCCAGTAGTATAGATCTTGGTCGAGGGTCACCCCTCCACTTT
TRBV29-1,-,once,TRBJ1-1,CSARNLNTEAFF,TGCAGCGCTAGAAACTTGAACACTGAAGCTTTCTTT
TRBV29-1,TRBD2,-,TRBJ2-2,CSVVLAGGPSTGELFF,TGCAGCGTTGTTCTAGCGGGAGGGCCCAGCACCGGGGAGCTGTTTTTT
TRBV28,TRBD2,-,TRBJ2-3,CASSLYTSGGGTDTQYF,TGTGCCAGCAGTTTATATACTAGCGGGGGGGGCACAGATACGCAGTATTTT
TRBV5-1,TRBD1,-,TRBJ1-2,CASSLAVTGVGYTF,TGCGCCAGCAGCTTGGCCGTGACAGGGGTTGGCTACACCTTC
TRBV5-4,TRBD2,-,TRBJ2-1,CASSLVSSGGGEQFF,TGTGCCAGCAGCTTGGTATCTAGCGGGGGGGGTGAGCAGTTCTTC
TRBV27,TRBD1,-,TRBJ2-2,CASSKNRGWYTGELFF,TGTGCCAGCAGCAAAAACAGGGGCTGGTACACCGGGGAGCTGTTTTTT
TRBV28,-,-,TRBJ1-5,CASMYSGQPQHF,TGTGCCAGCATGTACAGCGGTCAGCCCCAGCATTTT
TRBV18,TRBD1,-,TRBJ1-5,CASTKGAGQPQHF,TGTGCCAGCACAAAGGGGGCTGGGCAGCCCCAGCATTTT
TRBV7-9,TRBD2,-,TRBJ2-3,CASSPGLAVVLWDTQYF,TGTGCCAGCAGCCCAGGACTAGCGGTAGTCCTATGGGATACGCAGTATTTT
TRBV7-2,-,-,TRBJ2-1,CASSPREGRDEQFF,TGTGCCAGCAGCCCAAGAGAGGGCAGAGATGAGCAGTTCTTC
TRBV7-6,TRBD1,-,TRBJ2-1,CASSMTGGGNNEQFF,TGTGCCAGCAGCATGACAGGGGGCGGTAACAATGAGCAGTTCTTC
TRBV2,-,-,TRBJ1-3,CASSGVGGGNTIYF,TGTGCCAGCAGCGGGGTGGGTGGTGGAAACACCATATATTTT
TRBV7-9,TRBD2,-,TRBJ2-5,CASSDSSGGALLTQYF,TGTGCCAGCAGCGACTCTAGCGGGGGGGCCCTTCTGACCCAGTACTTC
TRBV18,-,-,TRBJ2-7,CASSPEGYEQYF,TGTGCCAGCTCACCGGAGGGCTACGAGCAGTACTTC
TRBV29-1,TRBD1,-,TRBJ2-1,CSVEPDRDNEQFF,TGCAGCGTTGAACCGGACAGGGACAATGAGCAGTTCTTC
TRBV6-5,TRBD2,-,TRBJ2-5,CASSFRLAAETQYF,TGTGCCAGCAGTTTCCGACTAGCGGCGGAGACCCAGTACTTC
TRBV2,-,-,TRBJ1-5,CASSDDRPLNQPQHF,TGTGCCAGCAGTGATGACAGGCCGCTGAATCAGCCCCAGCATTTT
TRBV28,-,-,TRBJ2-7,CASSFGLTYEQYF,TGTGCCAGCAGTTTTGGACTGACCTACGAGCAGTACTTC